This T cell receptor (beta chain) is drawn from a study of cytomegalovirus exposure and HLA in healthy donors. Overall study results and limits: The authors later found most CMV-associated TCR beta chains appeared HLA-restricted. The study put under 200 TCR beta chains on its list as cytomegalovirus-associated.

In the PCR, 60 Vbeta and 13 Jbeta primers were used. Here immunoSEQ multiplex PCR was the method, and the copy in TCRdb shows in-frame clones only, minus some. The data hold 150,000 or so clones, with roughly 83% observed a single time. As to this clone: Its target is unknown.

Input material: PBMCs. This TCR was recovered from a man aged 25 to 45 in good health and CMV-seronegative.

CDR3 protein: CASSFPKWQTTYEQYF. The CDR3 nucleotides are TGTGCCAGCAGCTTTCCAAAATGGCAGACAACCTACGAGCAGTACTTC. V usage is TRBV11-2 and J usage is TRBJ2-5; D is undetermined. The DNA matches TRBJ2-7 better at its end, which makes the J call doubtful. CDR1 and CDR2 (germline): SGHAT, FQNNGV. This CDR3 is built from 16 residues.